This note documents a single T cell receptor (beta chain) sequence. Vbeta (60) and Jbeta (13) primers were used in the PCR. The table came from immunoSEQ multiplex PCR; TCRdb's copy has only in-frame clones and leaves some out. This sample has 65,000 to 80,000 clones; roughly 79% occur once, and the top ten carry 20% to 25%. Trimming at V came to 3 bases and at J to 4 bases, leaving 7 bases not matched to a gene. The germline V gene encodes CDR1 MDHEN and CDR2 SYDVKM. The CDR3 runs 15 residues. This record belongs to a study of cytomegalovirus exposure and HLA in healthy donors. Sequencing used PBMCs. This chain joins TRBV28 and TRBJ2-7, with 9 bases fitting TRBD1. The receptor's source is a woman in her forties in good health and CMV-seropositive. The CDR3 bases are TGTGCCAGCAGTTTTTATGGGACAGGGAAGTACGAGCAGTACTTC. Translated, it gives CASSFYGTGKYEQYF.